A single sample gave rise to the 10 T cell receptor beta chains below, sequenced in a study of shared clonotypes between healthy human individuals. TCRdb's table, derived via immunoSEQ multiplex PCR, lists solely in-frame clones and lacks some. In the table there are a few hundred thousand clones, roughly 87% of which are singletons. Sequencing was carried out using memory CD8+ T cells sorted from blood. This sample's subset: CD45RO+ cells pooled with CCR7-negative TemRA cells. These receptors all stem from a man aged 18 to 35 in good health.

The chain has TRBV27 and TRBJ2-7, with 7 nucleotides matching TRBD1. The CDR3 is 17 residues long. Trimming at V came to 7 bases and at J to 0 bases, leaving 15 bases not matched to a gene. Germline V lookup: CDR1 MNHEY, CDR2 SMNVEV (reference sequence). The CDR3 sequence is CASKGRARGIFSYEQYF. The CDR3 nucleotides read TGTGCCAGCAAAGGACGGGCCAGGGGGATTTTCTCCTACGAGCAGTACTTC.

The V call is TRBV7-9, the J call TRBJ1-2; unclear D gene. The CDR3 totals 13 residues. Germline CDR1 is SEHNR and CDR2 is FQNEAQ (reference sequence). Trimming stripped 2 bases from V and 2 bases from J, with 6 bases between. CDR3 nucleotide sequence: TGTGCCAGCAGCTTACGGGCGAACTATGGCTACACCTTC. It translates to CASSLRANYGYTF. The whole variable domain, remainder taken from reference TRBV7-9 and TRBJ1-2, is DTGVSQNPRHKITKRGQNVTFRCDPISEHNRLYWYRQTLGQGPEFLTYFQNEAQLEKSRLLSDRFSAERPKGSFSTLEIQRTEQGDSAMYLCASSLRANYGYTFGSGTRLTVV.

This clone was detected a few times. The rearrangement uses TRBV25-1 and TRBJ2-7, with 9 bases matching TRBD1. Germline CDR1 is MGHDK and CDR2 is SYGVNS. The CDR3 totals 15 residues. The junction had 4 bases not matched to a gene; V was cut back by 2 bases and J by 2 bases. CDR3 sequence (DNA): TGTGCCAGCAGTGAACCCGGACAGGGGACCTACGAGCAGTACTTC. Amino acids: CASSEPGQGTYEQYF.

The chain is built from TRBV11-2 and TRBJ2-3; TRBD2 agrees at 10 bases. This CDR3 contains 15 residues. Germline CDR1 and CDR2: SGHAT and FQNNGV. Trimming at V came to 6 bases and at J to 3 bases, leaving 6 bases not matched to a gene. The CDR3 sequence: CASSWRGLATDTQYF. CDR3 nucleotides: TGTGCCAGCAGTTGGAGGGGACTAGCGACAGATACGCAGTATTTT.

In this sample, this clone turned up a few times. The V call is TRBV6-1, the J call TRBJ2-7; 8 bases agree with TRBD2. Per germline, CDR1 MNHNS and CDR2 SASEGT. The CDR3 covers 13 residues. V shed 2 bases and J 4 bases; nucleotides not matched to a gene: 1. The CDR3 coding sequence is TGTGCCAGCAGTGAACCGGGGGGGTACGAGCAGTACTTC. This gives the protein CASSEPGGYEQYF.

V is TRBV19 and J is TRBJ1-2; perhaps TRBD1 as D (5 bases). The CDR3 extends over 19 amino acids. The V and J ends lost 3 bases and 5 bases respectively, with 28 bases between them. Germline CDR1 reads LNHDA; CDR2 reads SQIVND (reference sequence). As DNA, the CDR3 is TGTGCCAGTAGTATGGTTCAGTTGGGGGGATGTTGGATTATTTATGGCTACACCTTC. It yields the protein CASSMVQLGGCWIIYGYTF.

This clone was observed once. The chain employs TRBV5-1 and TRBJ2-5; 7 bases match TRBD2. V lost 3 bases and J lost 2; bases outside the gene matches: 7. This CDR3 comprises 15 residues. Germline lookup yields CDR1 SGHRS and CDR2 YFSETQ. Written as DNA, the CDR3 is TGCGCCAGCAGCTCCCTTGGGAGGGAACAAGAGACCCAGTACTTC. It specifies CASSSLGREQETQYF.

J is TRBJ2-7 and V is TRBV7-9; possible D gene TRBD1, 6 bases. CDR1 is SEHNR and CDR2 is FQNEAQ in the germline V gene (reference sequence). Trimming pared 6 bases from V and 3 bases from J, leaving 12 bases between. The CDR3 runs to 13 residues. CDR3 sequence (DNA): TGTGCCAGCAGTCTTCCAGGGGACTACGAGCAGTACTTC. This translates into CASSLPGDYEQYF.

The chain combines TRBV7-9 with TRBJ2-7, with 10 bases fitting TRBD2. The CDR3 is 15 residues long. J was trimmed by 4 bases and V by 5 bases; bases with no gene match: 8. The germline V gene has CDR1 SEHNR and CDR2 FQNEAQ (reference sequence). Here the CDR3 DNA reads TGTGCCAGCAGCCCCTGGACTAGCGGAGGTTACGAGCAGTACTTC. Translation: CASSPWTSGGYEQYF. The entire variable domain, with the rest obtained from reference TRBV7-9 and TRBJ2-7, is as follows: DTGVSQNPRHKITKRGQNVTFRCDPISEHNRLYWYRQTLGQGPEFLTYFQNEAQLEKSRLLSDRFSAERPKGSFSTLEIQRTEQGDSAMYLCASSPWTSGGYEQYFGPGTRLTVT.

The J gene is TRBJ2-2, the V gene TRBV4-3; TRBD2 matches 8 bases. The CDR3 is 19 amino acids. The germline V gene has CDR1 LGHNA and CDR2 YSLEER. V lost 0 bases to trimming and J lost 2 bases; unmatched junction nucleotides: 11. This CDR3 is CASSQDSISSGYNTGELFF. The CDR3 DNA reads TGCGCCAGCAGCCAAGACTCCATATCTAGCGGGTATAACACCGGGGAGCTGTTTTTT.